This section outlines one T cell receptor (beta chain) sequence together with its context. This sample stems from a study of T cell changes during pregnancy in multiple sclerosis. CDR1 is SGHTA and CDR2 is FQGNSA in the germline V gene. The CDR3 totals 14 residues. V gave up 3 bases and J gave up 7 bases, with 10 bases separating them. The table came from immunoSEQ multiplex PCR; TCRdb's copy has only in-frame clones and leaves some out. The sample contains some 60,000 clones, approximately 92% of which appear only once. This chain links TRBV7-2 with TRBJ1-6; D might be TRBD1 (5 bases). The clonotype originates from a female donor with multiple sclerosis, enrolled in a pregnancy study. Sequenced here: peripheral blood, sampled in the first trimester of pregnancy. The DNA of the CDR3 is TGTGCCAGCAGCTTGGCAGGGCTAAATTCACCCCTCCACTTT. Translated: CASSLAGLNSPLHF.